The 22 T cell receptor beta chains listed next were all sequenced from one sample in a study of CD8 T cells in Susac syndrome. Roughly 0.45 to 1 ug RNA was reverse transcribed with random hexamers. Via MiXCR, TCRdb re-called the immunoSEQ multiplex PCR reads, giving one row per CDR3 protein. The profile shows a few hundred thousand distinct CDR3 sequences, around 93% of them singletons. Sequenced sample: CD4+ T cells from PBMCs. These TCRs come from a human donor with Susac syndrome.

The J gene is TRBJ1-4, the V gene TRBV5-1, with D perhaps matching TRBD1 (5 bases). The CDR3 totals 14 residues. Trimming shortened V by 0 bases and J by 6 bases, and 9 bases separated the two germline ends. In germline, CDR1 is SGHRS, CDR2 YFSETQ. The DNA of the CDR3 is TGCGCCAGCAGCTTGGGAGGGGTGGATGAAAAACTGTTTTTT. Residues: CASSLGGVDEKLFF.

CDR3 amino acids: CASSTRHRGKGFEQYF. The CDR3 DNA is TGTGCCAGCAGTACACGCCACAGGGGCAAAGGGTTCGAGCAGTACTTC. The chain carries TRBV12-3 or TRBV12-4 and TRBJ2-7; 7 nucleotides line up with TRBD1. V trimming: 5 bases; J trimming: 6 bases; junction bases outside the gene matches: 16. This CDR3 is built from 16 residues.

The rearrangement joins TRBV25-1 to TRBJ2-7, with TRBD2 identical over 13 bases. This CDR3 has 16 residues. CDR1 and CDR2 (germline): MGHDK, SYGVNS. With V trimmed by 5 bases and J by 6 bases, 10 bases remained unmatched. Here the CDR3 reads CASSPLGLAGALEQYF. The CDR3 DNA reads as TGTGCCAGCAGTCCCTTAGGACTAGCGGGGGCACTCGAGCAGTACTTC.

This clonotype was seen once. The V call is TRBV4-2, the J call TRBJ2-2; 8 positions agree with TRBD2. The CDR3 runs 15 residues. V trimming: 4 bases; J trimming: 7 bases; junction bases outside the gene matches: 8. Germline loops: CDR1 LGHNA, CDR2 YNFKEQ. CDR3 sequence reads: CASSLTGGQVGELFF. CDR3 nucleotide sequence: TGTGCCAGCAGCCTGACGGGGGGGCAAGTCGGGGAGCTGTTTTTT.

The V and J genes are TRBV7-6 and TRBJ2-7, with D possibly matching TRBD1 (6 bases). Germline V gives CDR1 SGHVS, CDR2 FNYEAQ. Between the trimmed V and J ends, which lost 0 bases and 2 bases, there was a span of 8 bases. The CDR3 is 14 amino acids. The CDR3 DNA reads as TGTGCCAGCAGCTTAGCGGACAGAACCTACGAGCAGTACTTC. Translated, it gives CASSLADRTYEQYF.

The chain couples TRBV2 to TRBJ2-5; D may be TRBD1 or TRBD2 (6 bases each). The CDR3 sequence is 15 residues long. The V gene lost 8 bases and the J gene lost 2 bases, with 18 bases spanning the gap. Germline V CDR1 and CDR2: SNHLY, FYNNEI. CDR3 residues: CASQLGGRTQETQYF. CDR3 sequence (DNA): TGTGCCAGCCAACTCGGGGGCAGGACACAAGAGACCCAGTACTTC.

A single count supports this clonotype. The chain has TRBV6-5 and TRBJ1-1, with D possibly matching TRBD1 (6 bases). Germline loops: CDR1 MNHEY, CDR2 SVGAGI. The CDR3 totals 15 residues. Between the trimmed V and J ends, which lost 1 base and 6 bases, there was a span of 15 bases. CDR3 coding DNA: TGTGCCAGCAGTTACTTGGCCGCAAAGGGGGCTGAAGCTTTCTTT. Residues: CASSYLAAKGAEAFF.

This chain joins TRBV20-1 and TRBJ2-7, with TRBD1 matching over 9 bases. Germline loops: CDR1 DFQATT, CDR2 SNEGSKA (reference sequence). The CDR3 length is 13 residues. The junction had 6 bases not matched to a gene; V was cut back by 6 bases and J by 3 bases. The CDR3 DNA reads as TGCAGTGCCCGGACAGGGGATCTCTACGAGCAGTACTTC. Its translation is CSARTGDLYEQYF.

The J gene is TRBJ1-4, the V gene TRBV30; tentatively, D is TRBD1 (5 bases). V dropped 0 bases and J dropped 8 bases, with 10 bases sitting between them. The CDR3 is 13 amino acids. Germline loops: CDR1 GTSNPN, CDR2 SVGIG (reference sequence). The CDR3 nucleotides read TGTGCCTGGAGTGTAAGCGGGGCGGAAAAACTGTTTTTT. This gives the protein CAWSVSGAEKLFF.

The chain has TRBV6-2 or TRBV6-3 and TRBJ2-7; TRBD2 is a possible D gene (5 bases). This CDR3 comprises 14 residues. The germline gives CDR1 MNHEY, CDR2 SVGEGT. Trimming took off 5 bases at V and 6 bases at J, with 17 bases between the two ends. The CDR3, as DNA: TGTGCCAGCAGTCCTAGGGAGTCCGTTCTCGAGCAGTACTTC. Its translation is CASSPRESVLEQYF.

The sample holds one count of this clonotype. The chain is built from TRBV6-1 and TRBJ1-2; maybe TRBD1 (5 bases). The CDR3 consists of 13 residues. V dropped 1 base and J dropped 7 bases, with 10 bases sitting between them. CDR1 MNHNS and CDR2 SASEGT come from the germline V gene. CDR3 in DNA: TGTGCCAGCAGTGAAGTAGGGGCTTCTGGCTACACCTTC. Translation gives CASSEVGASGYTF.

The CDR3 DNA sequence: TGTGCCAGCAGTTACTCGGTGTCCCAGTACTTC. Translated: CASSYSVSQYF. This sequence joins TRBV6-2 or TRBV6-3 and TRBJ2-5; D is unclear. V was pared by 0 bases and J by 9 bases, with 5 bases between. This CDR3 has 11 residues. Germline V gene sequence: CDR1 MNHEY, CDR2 SVGEGT.

This rearrangement joins TRBV6-2 or TRBV6-3 to TRBJ1-1; the D is unclear. The germline V gene encodes CDR1 MNHEY and CDR2 SVGEGT. This CDR3 region has 13 residues. Trimming removed 5 bases at V and 1 base at J, with 8 bases between. DNA of the CDR3: TGTGCCAGCAGTACTAGTGGGAACACTGAAGCTTTCTTT. It is translated as CASSTSGNTEAFF.

The count of this clonotype is one. The V gene is TRBV7-2, the J gene TRBJ1-3; D uncertain. From germline, CDR1 is SGHTA and CDR2 FQGNSA. V was trimmed by 5 bases and J by 4 bases, leaving 6 bases between them. CDR3 length equals 12 residues. CDR3 nucleotide sequence: TGTGCCAGCAGCGTCGGGGGAAACACCATATATTTT. It specifies CASSVGGNTIYF. The variable domain in full, with the rest retrieved from reference TRBV7-2 and TRBJ1-3, is GAGVSQSPSNKVTEKGKDVELRCDPISGHTALYWYRQSLGQGLEFLIYFQGNSAPDKSGLPSDRFSAERTGGSVSTLTIQRTQQEDSAVYLCASSVGGNTIYFGEGSWLTVV.

The chain recombines TRBV6-5 with TRBJ2-1, with D possibly being TRBD1 (7 bases). Deletions cut 6 bases from V and 6 bases from J, with 12 bases between. The V gene's germline CDR1 is MNHEY and CDR2 SVGAGI. The CDR3 sequence is 13 residues long. CDR3 nucleotides: TGTGCCAGCAGCTACAGGGGAGGCAATGAGCAGTTCTTC. Protein: CASSYRGGNEQFF.

The genes are TRBV18 and TRBJ2-1, with a tentative D call TRBD1 (6 bases). Trimming cost V 3 bases and J 4 bases, with 13 bases left between them. Germline V gene sequence: CDR1 KGHSH, CDR2 LQKENI. The CDR3 has 15 amino acids. The CDR3 loop is CASSPTDSRYNEQFF. CDR3 coding DNA: TGTGCCAGCTCACCTACGGACAGTAGATACAATGAGCAGTTCTTC.

The chain recombines TRBV27 with TRBJ1-1; no definite D call. This CDR3 is 13 amino acids long. Trimming cost V 5 bases and J 4 bases, with 11 bases left between them. Per the germline V gene, CDR1 is MNHEY and CDR2 is SMNVEV (reference sequence). Here the CDR3 reads CASSPRSSTEAFF. Here the CDR3 DNA reads TGTGCCAGCAGTCCTCGGAGTTCCACTGAAGCTTTCTTT.

This clonotype has only a few counts. The chain couples TRBV6-1 to TRBJ2-3; possible D gene TRBD2, 6 bases. Per germline, CDR1 MNHNS and CDR2 SASEGT. The CDR3 runs to 16 residues. Trimming pared 8 bases from V and 5 bases from J, leaving 23 bases between. The CDR3 loop is CASLVSGGGRGDTQYF. The CDR3 nucleotides are TGTGCCAGCCTCGTCTCCGGGGGAGGACGGGGAGATACGCAGTATTTT.

The chain uses TRBV7-9 and TRBJ2-5; TRBD1 or TRBD2 may be the D gene (5 bases each). V lost 6 bases and J 3 bases, leaving 14 bases between the germline ends. The CDR3 sequence is 14 residues long. The germline V gene encodes CDR1 SEHNR and CDR2 FQNEAQ (reference sequence). The CDR3 coding sequence is TGTGCCAGCAGAGAGGGCAGGGCCAAAGAGACCCAGTACTTC. Protein: CASREGRAKETQYF.

The V and J genes are TRBV15 and TRBJ1-1; D may be TRBD1 (5 bases). CDR3 length equals 15 residues. V lost 0 bases and J 1 base, leaving 9 bases between the germline ends. The germline gives CDR1 LNHNV, CDR2 YYDKDF (reference sequence). This CDR3 is CATSRDPGRNTEAFF. Here the CDR3 DNA reads TGTGCCACCAGCAGAGATCCGGGACGGAACACTGAAGCTTTCTTT.

The V gene is TRBV14, the J gene TRBJ1-1, with D hard to call. CDR3 size: 15 residues. V was clipped by 0 bases and J by 4 bases, with 12 bases between them. CDR1 is SGHDN, CDR2 FVKESK, per germline. The CDR3, as DNA: TGTGCCAGCAGCCAAGAGTACGGGGAGGGCACTGAAGCTTTCTTT. Translated, it gives CASSQEYGEGTEAFF.

The V and J genes are TRBV3-1 and TRBJ2-6; no reliable D call. Germline CDR1 LGHDT, CDR2 YNNKEL (reference sequence). With 3 bases removed from V and 2 bases from J, the gap between germline ends came to 20 bases. The CDR3 covers 19 residues. CDR3 DNA sequence: TGTGCCAGCAGCCATTCCGGGTCACCCTTTACTACTGGGGCCAACGTCCTGACTTTC. Its protein product is CASSHSGSPFTTGANVLTF.